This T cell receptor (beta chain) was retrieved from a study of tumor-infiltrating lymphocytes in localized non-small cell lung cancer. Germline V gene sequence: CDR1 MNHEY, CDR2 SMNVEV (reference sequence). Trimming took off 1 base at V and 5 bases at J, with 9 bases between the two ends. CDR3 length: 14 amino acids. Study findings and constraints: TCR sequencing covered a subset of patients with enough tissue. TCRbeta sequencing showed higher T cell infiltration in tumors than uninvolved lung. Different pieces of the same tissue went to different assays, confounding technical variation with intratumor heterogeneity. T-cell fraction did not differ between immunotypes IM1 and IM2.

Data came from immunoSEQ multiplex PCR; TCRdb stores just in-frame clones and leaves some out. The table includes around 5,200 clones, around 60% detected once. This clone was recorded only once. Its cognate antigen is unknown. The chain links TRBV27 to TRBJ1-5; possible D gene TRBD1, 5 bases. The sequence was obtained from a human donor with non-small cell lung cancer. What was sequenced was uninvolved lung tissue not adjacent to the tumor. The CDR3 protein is CASSLYRIDQPQHF. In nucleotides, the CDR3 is TGTGCCAGCAGTTTATACAGGATCGATCAGCCCCAGCATTTT.